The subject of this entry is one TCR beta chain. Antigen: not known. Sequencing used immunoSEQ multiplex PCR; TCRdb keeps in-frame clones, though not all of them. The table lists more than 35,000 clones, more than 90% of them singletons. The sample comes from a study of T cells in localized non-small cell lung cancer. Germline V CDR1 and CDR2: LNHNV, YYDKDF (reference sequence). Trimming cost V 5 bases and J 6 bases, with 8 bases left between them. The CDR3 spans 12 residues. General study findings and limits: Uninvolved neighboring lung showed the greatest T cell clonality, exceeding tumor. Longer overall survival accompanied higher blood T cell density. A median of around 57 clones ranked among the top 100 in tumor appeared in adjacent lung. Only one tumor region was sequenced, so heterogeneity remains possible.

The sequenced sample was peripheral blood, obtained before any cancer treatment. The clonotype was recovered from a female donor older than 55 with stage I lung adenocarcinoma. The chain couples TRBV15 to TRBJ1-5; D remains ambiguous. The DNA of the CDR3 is TGTGCCACCAGCTTGGGAAGTCAGCCCCAGCATTTT. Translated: CATSLGSQPQHF.